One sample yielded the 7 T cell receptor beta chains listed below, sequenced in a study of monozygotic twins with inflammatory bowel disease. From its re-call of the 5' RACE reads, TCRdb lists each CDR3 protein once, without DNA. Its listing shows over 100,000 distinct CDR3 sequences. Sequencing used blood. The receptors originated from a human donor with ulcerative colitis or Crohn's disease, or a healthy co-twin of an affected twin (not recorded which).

CDR3 loop: CASSAPGQGAYNEQFF. This chain uses TRBV9 with TRBJ2-1; as DNA is missing, the TRBD1 call by TCRdb cannot be tested. Per germline, CDR1 SGDLS and CDR2 YYNGEE. This CDR3 is built from 16 residues.

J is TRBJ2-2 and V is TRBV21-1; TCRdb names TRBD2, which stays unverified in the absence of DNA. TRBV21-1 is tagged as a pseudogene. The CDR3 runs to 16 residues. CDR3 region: CASGLAGDVDTGELFF.

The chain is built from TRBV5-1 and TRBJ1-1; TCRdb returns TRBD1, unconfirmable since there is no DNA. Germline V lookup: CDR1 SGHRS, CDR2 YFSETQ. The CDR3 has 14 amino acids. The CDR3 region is CASSLGLGDTEAFF.

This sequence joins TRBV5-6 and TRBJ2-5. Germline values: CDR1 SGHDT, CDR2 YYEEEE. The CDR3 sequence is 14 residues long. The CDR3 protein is CASSLAEAEETQYF.

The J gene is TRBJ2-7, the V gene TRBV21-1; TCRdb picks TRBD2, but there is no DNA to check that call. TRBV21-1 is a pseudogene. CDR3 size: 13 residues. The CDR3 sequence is CASSKWDTGEQYF.

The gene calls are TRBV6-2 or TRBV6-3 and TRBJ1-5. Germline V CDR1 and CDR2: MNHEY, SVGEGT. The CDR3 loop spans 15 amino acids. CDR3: CASRMEWASNQPQHF.

The CDR3 region is CASSALAGPRAYEQYF. The V call is TRBV2, the J call TRBJ2-7; TCRdb selects TRBD2, and the lack of DNA leaves this call unchecked. Germline V gene sequence: CDR1 SNHLY, CDR2 FYNNEI. The CDR3 contains 16 residues.